This T cell receptor beta chain was captured in a study of siplizumab effects on memory and regulatory T cells. The study's findings and limits: Naive or memory phenotype assignment was not possible for roughly 75-95% of proliferating CD4+ or CD8+ clones. Whether proliferating Tregs in siplizumab cultures suppress was not functionally confirmed. Unstimulated naive T cells seemed to show more diversity than memory cells did, and they also seemed to be among the major contributors to the alloresponse.

V shed 6 bases and J 6 bases; nucleotides not matched to a gene: 2. This CDR3 has 13 amino acids. Germline V CDR1 and CDR2: LNHDA, SQIVND (reference sequence). Per-sample assaying covered roughly 93,000 TCR templates. Repertoires were generated with immunoSEQ multiplex PCR, while TCRdb's copy carries only in-frame clones and drops some. The table records about 100,000 clones, 92% of them present only once. Of note for this clone: No antigen is known for it.

The chain employs TRBV19 and TRBJ2-4; 10 bases map to TRBD2. This clonotype was sampled from a human donor in good health. Source material: Tregs sorted from blood. The CDR3 sequence: CASSRLAGNIQYF. CDR3 nucleotide sequence: TGTGCCAGTAGCCGACTAGCGGGAAACATTCAGTACTTC.